This T cell receptor beta chain was observed in a study of CD8+ T cells in alopecia areata. A note on this clone: Sequence at one end of the junction differs from germline and may be a read error.

Following RNA extraction, reverse transcription yielded cDNA that acted as the sequencing template. Clones were sequenced by immunoSEQ multiplex PCR, and TCRdb holds only the in-frame ones, with some missing. The sample contains some 170,000 clones, 50% to 60% of which appear only once. The CDR3 has 11 amino acids. CDR1 and CDR2 from the germline V gene are SEHNR and FQNEAQ (reference sequence). This specimen was CD4+ T cells sorted from blood, taken at week 0. This sequence originates from a human donor with alopecia areata. V and J are TRBV7-9 and TRBJ1-1; D is unclear. The CDR3 DNA sequence: TGTGCCAGCAGCCGAACCGACAACTTTTGCTTT. Residues: CASSRTDNFCF.